One sample yielded the 23 T cell receptor beta chains listed below, sequenced in a study of PD-L1 blockade in urothelial cancer (TCRdb year 2017). The library was generated by the immunoSEQ multiplex PCR assay. TCRdb holds this immuneACCESS table with in-frame rearrangements only. Some clones are missing; in checked studies, unresolved V genes explain under half, and the rest has no known cause. Across this sample there are about 63,000 clones, with roughly four fifths seen only once. 5% to 7% of the sample rests with the top ten. The time point label for this specimen denotes: pretreatment peripheral blood. Material: PBMCs, obtained around atezolizumab (anti-PD-L1) treatment. The source is a man aged 70-80 years with urothelial cancer.

The chain has TRBV5-1 and TRBJ1-1, with D maybe TRBD1 (5 bases). This CDR3 region has 14 residues. Per germline, CDR1 SGHRS and CDR2 YFSETQ. Between the trimmed V and J ends, which lost 4 bases and 4 bases, there was a span of 14 bases. CDR3 DNA: TGCGCCAGCAGCATGCTGGGGGGAACCACTGAAGCTTTCTTT. As protein: CASSMLGGTTEAFF.

The chain links TRBV5-1 to TRBJ2-3; 9 bases map to TRBD2. Germline V CDR1 and CDR2: SGHRS, YFSETQ. CDR3 length equals 16 residues. V gave up 0 bases and J gave up 5 bases; unmatched junction bases: 7. In DNA, the CDR3 is TGCGCCAGCAGCTTGGTGTTAGCGGGGGCTAAAGATACGCAGTATTTT. Protein product: CASSLVLAGAKDTQYF.

The chain is built from TRBV9 and TRBJ2-7, with 8 bases lining up with TRBD1. Germline trimming cut 4 bases from V and 0 bases from J; bases unmatched to any gene: 9. The CDR3 spans 16 residues. Germline-derived CDR1 and CDR2 are SGDLS and YYNGEE. The CDR3 DNA reads as TGTGCCAGCAGCCCCACCCAGGGGGCAACCTCCTACGAGCAGTACTTC. Its translation: CASSPTQGATSYEQYF.

The chain couples TRBV9 to TRBJ2-2, with 9 bases aligning to TRBD2. V trimming: 2 bases; J trimming: 7 bases; junction bases outside the gene matches: 9. Looked up from germline, CDR1 is SGDLS and CDR2 is YYNGEE. This CDR3 has 16 residues. The CDR3 bases are TGTGCCAGCAGCGTCAGCGGGGGGCCTTTCGTCGGGGAGCTGTTTTTT. Encoded protein: CASSVSGGPFVGELFF.

The chain employs TRBV7-3 and TRBJ1-1; D might be TRBD1 (5 bases). This CDR3 contains 13 residues. CDR1 and CDR2 from the germline V gene are SGHTA and FQGTGA. V lost 3 bases and J lost 3, with 8 bases in between. Here the CDR3 reads CASSFQGDTEAFF. CDR3 DNA sequence: TGTGCCAGCAGCTTTCAGGGTGACACTGAAGCTTTCTTT. Full variable domain (missing parts from reference TRBV7-3 and TRBJ1-1): GAGVSQTPSNKVTEKGKYVELRCDPISGHTALYWYRQSLGQGPEFLIYFQGTGAADDSGLPNDRFFAVRPEGSVSTLKIQRTERGDSAVYLCASSFQGDTEAFFGQGTRLTVV.

The chain links TRBV30 to TRBJ2-3, with 8 bases fitting TRBD2. The ends lost 2 bases at V and 1 base at J; junction bases unmatched: 8. CDR3 size: 16 residues. The germline gives CDR1 GTSNPN, CDR2 SVGIG (reference sequence). The CDR3 coding sequence is TGTGCCTGGAGTATGGGAGCGGGAGCCGGCACAGATACGCAGTATTTT. This encodes CAWSMGAGAGTDTQYF.

The V call is TRBV19, the J call TRBJ1-2; a possible D gene is TRBD1 (6 bases). This CDR3 contains 14 residues. Germline V gives CDR1 LNHDA, CDR2 SQIVND (reference sequence). Trimming took off 6 bases at V and 2 bases at J, with 13 bases between the two ends. Here the CDR3 DNA reads TGTGCCAGTAGGCCCAGGGGTTCCAACTATGGCTACACCTTC. Protein: CASRPRGSNYGYTF.

The chain has TRBV5-6 and TRBJ1-6, with D possibly TRBD1 on 6 matching bases. Germline V lookup: CDR1 SGHDT, CDR2 YYEEEE. The V and J ends lost 4 bases and 3 bases respectively, with 14 bases between them. The CDR3 contains 16 residues. The CDR3 here is CASSLDPGHYNSPLHF. The CDR3, as DNA: TGTGCCAGCAGCCTAGATCCGGGACACTATAATTCACCCCTCCACTTT.

The gene calls are TRBV5-6 and TRBJ2-7, with 8 positions matching TRBD2. CDR3 length: 11 amino acids. J gave up 11 bases and V 3 bases, and 4 bases lay outside the gene matches. CDR1 is SGHDT and CDR2 is YYEEEE in the germline V gene. The CDR3 region has the DNA TGTGCCAGCAGCTCCAGCGGGGGAAAGTACTTC. Translated, it gives CASSSSGGKYF.

The chain joins TRBV5-1 to TRBJ2-3; D is uncertain. This CDR3 has 15 residues. V gave up 0 bases and J gave up 0 bases, with 8 bases separating them. Germline V gene sequence: CDR1 SGHRS, CDR2 YFSETQ. The CDR3 protein is CASSLDSPSTDTQYF. DNA of the CDR3: TGCGCCAGCAGCTTGGACAGCCCGAGCACAGATACGCAGTATTTT.

The V gene is TRBV7-9, the J gene TRBJ2-1; TRBD1 aligns across 9 bases. The CDR3 extends over 15 amino acids. The junction had 4 bases not matched to a gene; V was cut back by 7 bases and J by 0 bases. CDR1 is SEHNR, CDR2 FQNEAQ, per germline (reference sequence). CDR3 amino acids: CASTTTGGSYNEQFF. The CDR3 DNA reads TGTGCCAGCACCACGACAGGGGGCTCCTACAATGAGCAGTTCTTC.

The chain links TRBV30 to TRBJ1-2; 8 bases map to TRBD1. CDR1 and CDR2 (germline): GTSNPN, SVGIG (reference sequence). The CDR3 covers 15 residues. J lost 5 bases, V lost 3 bases, and 11 bases had no gene match. The CDR3, as DNA: TGTGCCTGGAGGGGTTCAGGGGGCGCACCTTATGGCTACACCTTC. Translation: CAWRGSGGAPYGYTF.

This clone has only a few counts. The rearrangement joins TRBV5-6 to TRBJ1-1, with D unclear. The CDR3 is 14 amino acids. Germline V gene data show CDR1 as SGHDT and CDR2 as YYEEEE. Deletions cut 0 bases from V and 1 base from J, with 7 bases between. The CDR3 is CASSLVSGNTEAFF. The CDR3, as DNA: TGTGCCAGCAGCTTGGTCAGCGGGAACACTGAAGCTTTCTTT.

The chain combines TRBV5-6 with TRBJ2-7; possibly TRBD2 for D (6 bases). Looked up from germline, CDR1 is SGHDT and CDR2 is YYEEEE. With 5 bases removed from V and 9 bases from J, the gap between germline ends came to 27 bases. The CDR3 contains 16 residues. The DNA for the CDR3 is TGTGCCAGCAGTTCCCGCCGGGACTTACCCCTCAGCGGGCAGTACTTC. Its protein product is CASSSRRDLPLSGQYF.

The V and J genes are TRBV10-2 and TRBJ1-1; D perhaps matches TRBD1 (6 bases). This CDR3 is 13 amino acids long. Deletions cut 8 bases from V and 4 bases from J, with 14 bases between. Germline CDR1 is WSHSY and CDR2 is SAAADI. CDR3 bases: TGCGCCAGCGGTGTACAGGGCTCCACTGAAGCTTTCTTT. Translated: CASGVQGSTEAFF.

The rearrangement joins TRBV19 to TRBJ1-1; D unresolved. Germline CDR1 is LNHDA and CDR2 is SQIVND (reference sequence). The CDR3 covers 18 residues. Trimming shortened V by 3 bases and J by 0 bases, and 20 bases separated the two germline ends. The CDR3 is CASSIPPGIRTLNTEAFF. As DNA, the CDR3 is TGTGCCAGTAGTATCCCCCCCGGGATCCGAACACTGAACACTGAAGCTTTCTTT.

The chain carries TRBV19 and TRBJ1-5, with D unresolved. The V gene lost 7 bases and the J gene lost 2 bases, with 15 bases spanning the gap. Germline assignment: CDR1 LNHDA and CDR2 SQIVND (reference sequence). The CDR3 covers 15 residues. CDR3 in DNA: TGTGCCAGTACCACCCTGAGTGTCGGCAATCAGCCCCAGCATTTT. Translating it yields CASTTLSVGNQPQHF.

V is TRBV7-3 and J is TRBJ2-3; 7 bases fit TRBD1. V dropped 6 bases and J dropped 8; count of bases not matched to a gene: 8. The V gene's germline CDR1 is SGHTA and CDR2 FQGTGA. The CDR3 has 13 residues. CDR3 nucleotides: TGTGCCAGCAGTCAGACAGGGATGGCTACGCAGTATTTT. It codes for CASSQTGMATQYF.

The chain joins TRBV2 to TRBJ2-7; no definite D call. CDR1 and CDR2 from the germline V gene are SNHLY and FYNNEI. The germline V and J ends were trimmed by 2 bases and 3 bases, with 11 bases remaining between them. This CDR3 contains 14 residues. DNA for the CDR3: TGTGCCAGCAGTGAAATGGTAGCCAACTACGAGCAGTACTTC. As protein: CASSEMVANYEQYF.

The gene calls are TRBV5-4 and TRBJ2-3, with TRBD2 identical over 16 bases. J lost 0 bases, V lost 3 bases, and 7 bases had no gene match. This CDR3 contains 19 residues. Germline loops: CDR1 SGHNT, CDR2 YYREEE (reference sequence). CDR3 sequence reads: CASSSGTSGGAQSTDTQYF. DNA for the CDR3: TGTGCCAGCAGCTCCGGGACTAGCGGGGGGGCCCAAAGCACAGATACGCAGTATTTT.

This clone has a handful of counts. The V and J genes are TRBV2 and TRBJ2-7, with D possibly TRBD1 on 5 matching bases. The V and J ends lost 1 base and 7 bases respectively, with 11 bases between them. The CDR3 has 13 amino acids. The germline CDR1 and CDR2 sequences are SNHLY and FYNNEI. Here the CDR3 DNA reads TGTGCCAGCAGTGAAGGGAAGGGGTGGGAGCAGTACTTC. It specifies CASSEGKGWEQYF.

The chain joins TRBV2 to TRBJ2-1, with a tentative D call TRBD1 (5 bases). The CDR3 sequence is 16 residues long. Trimming shortened V by 0 bases and J by 0 bases, and 9 bases separated the two germline ends. Germline loops: CDR1 SNHLY, CDR2 FYNNEI. CDR3 in amino acids: CASSEATGDSYNEQFF. The CDR3 nucleotides are TGTGCCAGCAGTGAAGCAACAGGAGACTCCTACAATGAGCAGTTCTTC. Variable domain in full (rest from reference TRBV2 and TRBJ2-1): EPEVTQTPSHQVTQMGQEVILRCVPISNHLYFYWYRQILGQKVEFLVSFYNNEISEKSEIFDDQFSVERPDGSNFTLKIRSTKLEDSAMYFCASSEATGDSYNEQFFGPGTRLTVL.

The chain couples TRBV6-5 to TRBJ1-1; D uncertain. Germline-derived CDR1 and CDR2 are MNHEY and SVGAGI. The length of the CDR3 is 13 residues. V was trimmed by 4 bases and J by 0 bases, leaving 6 bases between them. This CDR3 is CASSSNMNTEAFF. DNA of the CDR3: TGTGCCAGCAGTTCAAACATGAACACTGAAGCTTTCTTT.